These T cell receptor beta chains were read from a single sample in a study of graft-versus-host responses after intestinal transplantation. TCRdb keeps only in-frame clones here, not all; method: immunoSEQ multiplex PCR. This sample has 45,000 to 60,000 clones, with about 90% found just once. Their antigen targets remain unknown. The sequences come from unstimulated CD4+ T cells sorted from spleen or lymph node cells, collected before transplant. These receptors all come from a human donor who was the organ donor for an intestinal transplant. CDR3s leave out the opening cysteine and the closing phenylalanine or tryptophan.

J | V | length | CDR3
TRBJ2-5 | TRBV28 | 13 | ASSLNLQGQETQY
TRBJ1-2 | TRBV6-6 | 11 | ASSTQGRQGYT
TRBJ2-7 | TRBV4-1 | 13 | ASSQELVGLYEQY
TRBJ1-3 | TRBV30 | 10 | AWTGGGNTIY
TRBJ2-7 | TRBV6-5 | 9 | ASSYDYEQY
TRBJ2-7 | TRBV5-5 | 12 | ASSLRVLTYEQY
TRBJ2-7 | TRBV11-1 | 11 | ASSPRTSYEQY
TRBJ2-3 | TRBV4-3 | 14 | ASSQRGVSGTDTQY
TRBJ2-1 | TRBV7-2 | 12 | ASSFEGLSNEQF
TRBJ1-5 | TRBV4-3 | 16 | ASSQRGTGTGSNQPQH
TRBJ2-5 | TRBV9 | 12 | ASSPDRGPETQY
TRBJ2-5 | TRBV10-3 | 12 | AISETSGRETQY
TRBJ2-1 | TRBV7-2 | 15 | ASSFSRGLAGYNERF
TRBJ2-7 | TRBV11-2 | 14 | ASSTGGASGSYEQY
TRBJ1-2 | TRBV9 | 12 | ASSVSEGYYGYT
TRBJ1-1 | TRBV25-1 | 12 | ASRGGAGNTEAF
TRBJ2-2 | TRBV18 | 12 | ATTRTGVTGELF
TRBJ2-3 | TRBV5-1 | 12 | ASSRQGATDTQY
TRBJ2-7 | TRBV2 | 10 | ASRTAYYEQY
TRBJ1-2 | TRBV28 | 11 | ASSFNTGVGYT
TRBJ2-3 | TRBV5-1 | 11 | ASKRRGTDTQY
TRBJ2-2 | TRBV28 | 14 | ASSLRSGSVTGELF
TRBJ2-2 | TRBV25-1 | 10 | ASSEGTGELF
TRBJ2-4 | TRBV5-1 | 11 | ASSPVFLAKPH
TRBJ1-5 | TRBV18 | 11 | ASSPATAQPQH
TRBJ1-6 | TRBV19 | 13 | ASSIGGIWHSPLH
TRBJ2-7 | TRBV6-5 | 12 | ASSFGTSGPSKY
TRBJ2-3 | TRBV28 | 14 | ASSFLSLAGTDTQY
TRBJ2-1 | TRBV7-2 | 12 | ASSLTSGSYEQF